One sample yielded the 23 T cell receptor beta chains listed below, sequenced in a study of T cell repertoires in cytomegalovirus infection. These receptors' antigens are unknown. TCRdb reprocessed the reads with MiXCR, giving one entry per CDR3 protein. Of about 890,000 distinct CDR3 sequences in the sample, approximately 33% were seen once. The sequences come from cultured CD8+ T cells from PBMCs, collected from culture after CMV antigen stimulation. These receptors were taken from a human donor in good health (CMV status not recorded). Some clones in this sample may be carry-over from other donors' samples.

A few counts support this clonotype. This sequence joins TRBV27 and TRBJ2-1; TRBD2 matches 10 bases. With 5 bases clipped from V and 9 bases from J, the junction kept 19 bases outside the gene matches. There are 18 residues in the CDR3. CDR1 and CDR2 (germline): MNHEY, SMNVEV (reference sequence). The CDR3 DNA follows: TGTGCCAGCAGTCCCCGGGGTAGCGGGGGGCTTGTCGGGACTGAGCAGTTCTTC. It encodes CASSPRGSGGLVGTEQFF.

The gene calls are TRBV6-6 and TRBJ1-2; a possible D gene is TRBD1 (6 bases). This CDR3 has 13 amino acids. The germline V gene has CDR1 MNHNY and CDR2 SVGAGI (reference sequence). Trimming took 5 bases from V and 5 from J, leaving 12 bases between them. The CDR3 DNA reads TGTGCCAGCAGTGACTTGGGGACATATGGCTACACCTTC. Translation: CASSDLGTYGYTF.

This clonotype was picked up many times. CDR3 nucleotide sequence: TGTGCCAGCAGTTTAAACAAATATGCTTTCTTT. Amino acid sequence: CASSLNKYAFF. V usage is TRBV12-3 or TRBV12-4 and J usage is TRBJ1-1; D is unresolved. Trimming removed 2 bases at V and 11 bases at J, with 9 bases between. This CDR3 is built from 11 residues.

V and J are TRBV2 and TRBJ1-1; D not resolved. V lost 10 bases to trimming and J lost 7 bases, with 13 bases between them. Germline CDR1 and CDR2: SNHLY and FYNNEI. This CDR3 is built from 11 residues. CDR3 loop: CANDRAGEAFF. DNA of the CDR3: TGTGCCAACGATAGGGCAGGTGAAGCTTTCTTT.

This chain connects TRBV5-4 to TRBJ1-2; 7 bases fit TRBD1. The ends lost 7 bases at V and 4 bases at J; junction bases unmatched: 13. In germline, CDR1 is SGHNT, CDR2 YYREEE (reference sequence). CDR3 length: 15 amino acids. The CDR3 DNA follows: TGTGCCAGCGGTTATCCCGGGACAGTTCCCTATGGCTACACCTTC. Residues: CASGYPGTVPYGYTF.

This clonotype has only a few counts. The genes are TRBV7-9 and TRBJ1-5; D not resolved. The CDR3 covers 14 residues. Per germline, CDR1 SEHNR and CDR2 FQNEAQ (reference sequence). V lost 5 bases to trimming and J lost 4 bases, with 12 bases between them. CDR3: CASSPPSRNQPQHF. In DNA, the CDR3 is TGTGCCAGCAGCCCACCCTCCAGGAATCAGCCCCAGCATTTT.

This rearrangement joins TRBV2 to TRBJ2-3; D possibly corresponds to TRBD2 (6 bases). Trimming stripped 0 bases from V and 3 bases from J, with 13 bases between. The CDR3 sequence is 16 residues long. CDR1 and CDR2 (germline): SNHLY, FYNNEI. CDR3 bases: TGTGCCAGCAGTGAAGCGCCGGGGGTCGGGACAGATACGCAGTATTTT. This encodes CASSEAPGVGTDTQYF. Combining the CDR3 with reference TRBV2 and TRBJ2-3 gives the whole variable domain EPEVTQTPSHQVTQMGQEVILRCVPISNHLYFYWYRQILGQKVEFLVSFYNNEISEKSEIFDDQFSVERPDGSNFTLKIRSTKLEDSAMYFCASSEAPGVGTDTQYFGPGTRLTVL.

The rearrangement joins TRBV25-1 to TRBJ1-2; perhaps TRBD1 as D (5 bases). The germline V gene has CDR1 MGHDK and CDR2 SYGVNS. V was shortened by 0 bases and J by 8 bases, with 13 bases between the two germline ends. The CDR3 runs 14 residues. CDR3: CASSEYVRADGYTF. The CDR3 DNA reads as TGTGCCAGCAGTGAATACGTCAGGGCCGACGGCTACACCTTC.

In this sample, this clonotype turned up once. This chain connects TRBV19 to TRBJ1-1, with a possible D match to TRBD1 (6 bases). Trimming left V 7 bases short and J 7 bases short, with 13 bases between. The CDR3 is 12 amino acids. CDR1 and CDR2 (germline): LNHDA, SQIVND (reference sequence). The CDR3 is CASTRGRVEAFF. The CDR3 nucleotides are TGTGCCAGTACCCGGGGGCGGGTTGAAGCTTTCTTT.

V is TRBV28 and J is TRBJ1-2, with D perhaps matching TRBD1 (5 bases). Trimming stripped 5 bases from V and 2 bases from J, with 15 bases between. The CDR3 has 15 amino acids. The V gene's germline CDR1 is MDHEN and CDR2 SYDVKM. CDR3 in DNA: TGTGCCAGCAGTCCCTACAGGATTGCCAACTATGGCTACACCTTC. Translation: CASSPYRIANYGYTF.

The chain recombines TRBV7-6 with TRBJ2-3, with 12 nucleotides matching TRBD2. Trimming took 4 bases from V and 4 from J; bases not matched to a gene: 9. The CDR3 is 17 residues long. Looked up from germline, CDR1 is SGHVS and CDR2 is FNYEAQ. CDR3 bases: TGTGCCAGCAGCTGGACTAGCGGGGATGGCTACGCAGATACGCAGTATTTT. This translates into CASSWTSGDGYADTQYF.

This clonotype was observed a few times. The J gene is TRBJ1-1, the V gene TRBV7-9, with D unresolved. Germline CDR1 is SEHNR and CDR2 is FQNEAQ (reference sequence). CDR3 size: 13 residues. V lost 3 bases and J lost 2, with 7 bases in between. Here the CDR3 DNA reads TGTGCCAGCAGCTTCGCGATTAACACTGAAGCTTTCTTT. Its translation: CASSFAINTEAFF.

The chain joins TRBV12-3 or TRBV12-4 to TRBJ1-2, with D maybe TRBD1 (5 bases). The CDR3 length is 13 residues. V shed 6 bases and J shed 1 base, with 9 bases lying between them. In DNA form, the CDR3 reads TGTGCCAGCAGGGGGGGACTTAACTATGGCTACACCTTC. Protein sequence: CASRGGLNYGYTF.

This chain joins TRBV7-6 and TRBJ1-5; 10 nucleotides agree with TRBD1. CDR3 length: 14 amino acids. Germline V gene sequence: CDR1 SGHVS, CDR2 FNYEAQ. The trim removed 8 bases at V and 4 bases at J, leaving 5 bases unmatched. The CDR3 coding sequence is TGTGCCAGCCACGGGACAGGGGTAAATCAGCCCCAGCATTTT. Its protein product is CASHGTGVNQPQHF. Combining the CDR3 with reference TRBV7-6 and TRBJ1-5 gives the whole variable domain GAGVSQSPRYKVTKRGQDVALRCDPISGHVSLYWYRQALGQGPEFLTYFNYEAQQDKSGLPNDRFSAERPEGSISTLTIQRTEQRDSAMYRCASHGTGVNQPQHFGDGTRLSIL.

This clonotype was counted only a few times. The CDR3 nucleotides read TGTGCCAGCATCTCACCGGGACTAGCGGGGCGAGAGCAGTTCTTC. Residues: CASISPGLAGREQFF. The chain uses TRBV6-5 and TRBJ2-1, with 13 bases identical to TRBD2. After removal of 7 bases from V and 10 bases from J, the junction contained 10 bases not matched to a gene. Germline CDR1 MNHEY, CDR2 SVGAGI. The CDR3 runs to 15 residues.

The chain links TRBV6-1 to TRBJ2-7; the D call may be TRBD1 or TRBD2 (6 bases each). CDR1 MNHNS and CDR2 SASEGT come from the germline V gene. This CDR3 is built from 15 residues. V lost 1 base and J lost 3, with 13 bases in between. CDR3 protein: CASSEVSGANYEQYV. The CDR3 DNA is TGTGCCAGCAGTGAAGTTTCGGGGGCTAACTACGAGCAGTACGTC.

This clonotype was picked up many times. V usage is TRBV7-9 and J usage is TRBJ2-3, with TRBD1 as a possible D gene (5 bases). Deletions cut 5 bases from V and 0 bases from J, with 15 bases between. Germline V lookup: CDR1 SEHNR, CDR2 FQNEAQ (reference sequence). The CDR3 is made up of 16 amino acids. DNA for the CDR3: TGTGCCAGCAGCGCCCGTAAGCAGGGCAGCACAGATACGCAGTATTTT. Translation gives CASSARKQGSTDTQYF.

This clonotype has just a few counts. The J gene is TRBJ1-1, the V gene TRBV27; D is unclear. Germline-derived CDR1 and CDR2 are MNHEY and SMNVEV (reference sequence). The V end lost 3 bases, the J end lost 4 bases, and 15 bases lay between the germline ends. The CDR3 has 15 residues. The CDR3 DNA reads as TGTGCCAGCAGTTTGTCTGACGGGGAGGGCACTGAAGCTTTCTTT. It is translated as CASSLSDGEGTEAFF.

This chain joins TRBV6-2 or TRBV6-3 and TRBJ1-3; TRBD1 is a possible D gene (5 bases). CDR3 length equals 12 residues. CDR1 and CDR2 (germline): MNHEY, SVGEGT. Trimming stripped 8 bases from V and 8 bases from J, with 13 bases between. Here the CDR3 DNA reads TGTGCCAGCCGCAAACCGGGGGACACCATATATTTT. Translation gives CASRKPGDTIYF.

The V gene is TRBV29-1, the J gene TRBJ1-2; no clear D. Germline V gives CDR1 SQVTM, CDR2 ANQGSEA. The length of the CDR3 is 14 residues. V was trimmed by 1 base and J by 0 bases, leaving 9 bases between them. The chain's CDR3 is CSVEGQATNYGYTF. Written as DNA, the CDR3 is TGCAGCGTTGAAGGGCAGGCCACTAACTATGGCTACACCTTC.

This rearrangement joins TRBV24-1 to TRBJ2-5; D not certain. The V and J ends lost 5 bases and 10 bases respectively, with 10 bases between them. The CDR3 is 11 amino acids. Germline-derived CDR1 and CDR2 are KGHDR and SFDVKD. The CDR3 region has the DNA TGTGCCACCAGTGCTGGGTCCCACCAGTACTTC. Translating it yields CATSAGSHQYF.

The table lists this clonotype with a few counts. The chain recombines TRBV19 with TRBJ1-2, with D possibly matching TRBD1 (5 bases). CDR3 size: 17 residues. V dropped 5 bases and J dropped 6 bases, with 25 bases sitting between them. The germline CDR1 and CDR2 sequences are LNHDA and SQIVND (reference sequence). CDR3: CASSLRGRTGIWNGYTF. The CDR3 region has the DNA TGTGCCAGTAGTCTTAGGGGAAGGACCGGGATTTGGAATGGCTACACCTTC. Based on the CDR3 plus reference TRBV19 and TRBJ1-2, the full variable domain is DGGITQSPKYLFRKEGQNVTLSCEQNLNHDAMYWYRQDPGQGLRLIYYSQIVNDFQKGDIAEGYSVSREKKESFPLTVTSAQKNPTAFYLCASSLRGRTGIWNGYTFGSGTRLTVV.

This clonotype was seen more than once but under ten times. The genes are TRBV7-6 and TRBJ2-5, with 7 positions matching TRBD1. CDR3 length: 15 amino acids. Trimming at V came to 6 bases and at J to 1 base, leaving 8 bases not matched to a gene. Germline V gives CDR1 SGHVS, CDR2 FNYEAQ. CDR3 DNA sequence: TGTGCCAGCAGTCCAGGGGGACAGACCCAAGAGACCCAGTACTTC. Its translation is CASSPGGQTQETQYF.